These T cell receptor beta chains were read from a single sample in a study of T cell changes during pregnancy in multiple sclerosis. TCRdb keeps only in-frame clones here, not all; method: immunoSEQ multiplex PCR. Of approximately 69,000 clones listed, approximately 94% are singletons. Here the sequenced sample was peripheral blood, taken in the second trimester of pregnancy. These receptors came from a female donor in good health, enrolled as a control in a pregnancy study. Both conserved end residues are part of each CDR3. Each record gives: clone size, J gene, D gene, V gene, CDR3 protein, CDR3 DNA. The D gene is left open where the match is weak. Clone size is given for some rows only: seen once, a few or many times, or a class if the clone is expanded.

NA,TRBJ1-1,NA,TRBV14,CASSHVEATEAFF,TGTGCCAGCAGCCACGTAGAAGCGACTGAAGCTTTCTTT
NA,TRBJ2-6,TRBD1,TRBV6-6,CASSSQGAGGANVLTF,TGTGCCAGCAGTTCCCAGGGGGCGGGTGGGGCCAACGTCCTGACTTTC
NA,TRBJ1-2,TRBD1,TRBV29-1,CSVPAGGPNYGYTF,TGCAGCGTCCCTGCAGGGGGCCCTAACTATGGCTACACCTTC
few,TRBJ1-6,NA,TRBV18,CASSPPDSNSPLHF,TGTGCCAGCTCACCACCGGACAGTAATTCACCCCTCCACTTT
NA,TRBJ2-7,NA,TRBV4-3,CASRLADNLAYEQYF,TGCGCCAGCAGACTGGCGGACAACCTTGCCTACGAGCAGTACTTC
NA,TRBJ1-1,TRBD1,TRBV19,CASSTRDRVNTEAFF,TGTGCCAGTAGTACCCGGGACAGGGTTAACACTGAAGCTTTCTTT
NA,TRBJ2-5,NA,TRBV11-2,CASSLVPGQRARETQYF,TGTGCCAGCAGCTTAGTCCCGGGACAGCGGGCAAGAGAGACCCAGTACTTC
NA,TRBJ2-5,NA,TRBV18,CASSPQKGGQETQYF,TGTGCCAGCTCACCACAAAAGGGGGGGCAAGAGACCCAGTACTTC
NA,TRBJ2-7,NA,TRBV13,CASSARGAGSSYEQYF,TGTGCCAGCAGCGCCCGGGGAGCGGGTAGCTCCTACGAGCAGTACTTC
NA,TRBJ1-5,NA,TRBV7-2,CASSPPAGRPQHF,TGTGCCAGCAGCCCACCGGCGGGGAGGCCCCAGCATTTT
few,TRBJ1-1,TRBD1,TRBV20-1,CSASTGQVAFF,TGCAGTGCTAGTACCGGACAGGTAGCTTTCTTT
NA,TRBJ1-1,NA,TRBV18,CASSGQLEAFF,TGTGCCAGCTCAGGACAACTTGAAGCTTTCTTT
NA,TRBJ2-2,TRBD1,TRBV27,CASSLGNRGPNTGELFF,TGTGCCAGCAGTTTGGGGAACAGGGGGCCGAACACCGGGGAGCTGTTTTTT
NA,TRBJ2-1,TRBD1,TRBV6-1,CASSPNRGSYNEQFF,TGTGCCAGCAGCCCCAACAGGGGCTCCTACAATGAGCAGTTCTTC
NA,TRBJ1-6,NA,TRBV4-1,CASSAHSSPLHF,TGCGCCAGCAGCGCCCACAGTTCACCCCTCCACTTT
NA,TRBJ1-2,NA,TRBV19,CASSRGELDGYTF,TGTGCCAGTAGTCGGGGGGAATTGGATGGCTACACCTTC
NA,TRBJ2-5,NA,TRBV7-2,CASSALRGRETQYF,TGTGCCAGCAGCGCCCTCCGTGGGAGGGAGACCCAGTACTTC
NA,TRBJ1-2,NA,TRBV5-4,CASSLGGSYGYTF,TGTGCCAGCAGCTTGGGAGGATCCTATGGCTACACCTTC
NA,TRBJ2-4,NA,TRBV6-6,CASSSTGEAKNIQYF,TGTGCCAGCAGTTCGACAGGAGAAGCCAAAAACATTCAGTACTTC
NA,TRBJ2-7,TRBD2,TRBV2,CASSGVAGDPYEQYF,TGTGCCAGCAGTGGGGTAGCGGGGGACCCCTACGAGCAGTACTTC
once,TRBJ2-1,TRBD1,TRBV11-2,CASSSPRDRDNNEQFF,TGTGCCAGCAGCTCCCCCCGGGACAGGGATAACAATGAGCAGTTCTTC
NA,TRBJ1-3,TRBD1,TRBV10-3,CAISDLLGQNWNTIYF,TGTGCCATCAGTGACCTCTTGGGACAGAATTGGAACACCATATATTTT
NA,TRBJ2-7,TRBD2,TRBV28,CASSSPGGAGYEQYF,TGTGCCAGCAGTTCCCCGGGGGGGGCCGGCTACGAGCAGTACTTC
NA,TRBJ2-7,NA,TRBV6-1,CASNRQGGPYEQYF,TGTGCCAGCAACAGGCAGGGTGGCCCCTACGAGCAGTACTTC
NA,TRBJ2-2,TRBD1,TRBV18,CASSPQGTGNTGELFF,TGTGCCAGCTCACCACAAGGGACAGGGAACACCGGGGAGCTGTTTTTT
NA,TRBJ2-7,TRBD1,TRBV5-6,CASSSGQGLYEQYF,TGTGCCAGCAGCTCGGGACAGGGCCTCTACGAGCAGTACTTC
NA,TRBJ2-7,NA,TRBV5-1,CASSLGGSAYEQYF,TGCGCCAGCAGCTTGGGAGGGTCTGCCTACGAGCAGTACTTC
NA,TRBJ2-2,NA,TRBV6-4,CASSDSGNSGTGELFF,TGTGCCAGCAGTGACTCGGGCAATTCCGGCACCGGGGAGCTGTTTTTT
NA,TRBJ2-5,TRBD2,TRBV4-3,CASSKGLVETQYF,TGCGCCAGCAGCAAAGGACTAGTGGAGACCCAGTACTTC
NA,TRBJ1-5,TRBD1,TRBV11-2,CASSLGGQHSNQPQHF,TGTGCCAGCAGCTTAGGGGGACAGCATAGCAATCAGCCCCAGCATTTT
NA,TRBJ1-2,NA,TRBV4-3,CASSQDMNRVYDYGYTF,TGCGCCAGCAGCCAAGATATGAACAGAGTCTATGACTATGGCTACACCTTC
NA,TRBJ2-7,TRBD1,TRBV19,CASSIGPGQGGSYEQYF,TGTGCCAGTAGTATCGGCCCGGGACAGGGGGGATCCTACGAGCAGTACTTC
NA,TRBJ2-1,NA,TRBV27,CAVRGGAYNEQFF,TGTGCCGTGAGGGGGGGAGCCTACAATGAGCAGTTCTTC
NA,TRBJ2-1,NA,TRBV7-2,CASSSSRNEQFF,TGTGCCAGCAGCTCCTCGCGGAATGAGCAGTTCTTC
NA,TRBJ2-1,NA,TRBV7-6,CASSPSAGGEQFF,TGTGCCAGCAGCCCCAGCGCCGGCGGTGAGCAGTTCTTC